This section outlines one TCR beta chain sequence together with its context. The length of the CDR3 is 15 residues. V was shortened by 0 bases and J by 7 bases, with 13 bases between the two germline ends. This sample was included in a study of blood T cell repertoires in COVID-19. Study information: Sites across the United States, Italy and Spain contributed samples from acute and convalescent COVID-19.

Under the authors' procedure: Amplified reference gene primers provided the basis for estimating nucleated cell counts. Libraries were prepared by immunoSEQ multiplex PCR; TCRdb keeps only in-frame clonotypes and omits some of them. V, J and clone size were drawn from that table, and D and trimming were deduced from the DNA. The repertoire holds some 400,000 clones, with more than 85% as singletons. The TCR originated in a woman aged 40 to 55 who had been exposed to COVID-19. The V and J genes are TRBV23-1 and TRBJ1-5; no clear D gene. TRBV23-1 is recorded as an ORF, its role being uncertain. Sequences were obtained from PBMCs or T cells enriched from blood (not recorded which). In DNA form, the CDR3 reads TGCGCCAGCAGTCAATCGCCAGGCGAAAGACAGCCCCAGCATTTT. It codes for CASSQSPGERQPQHF.